The clone carrying this T cell receptor beta chain was detected a few times. What it binds is not known. This CDR3 comprises 13 residues. Germline V gene sequence: CDR1 ENHRY, CDR2 SYGVKD. The donors, aged about 6 to 100, were healthy Caucasians from Russia. Alongside a J-beta primer mix, a sample-barcoded 5' primer served in a second PCR lasting 7 to 11 cycles. A 12-random-nucleotide template-switch adaptor tagged each cDNA molecule. TCRdb redid the calling of the 5' RACE reads with MiXCR, one entry per CDR3 protein. The table shows some 920,000 distinct CDR3 sequences, with about 53% occurring only once. This specimen belongs to a study of blood T cells in healthy people across ages. Findings and caveats of the study: TCR beta diversity per million T cells fell roughly linearly with age. Expanded clonotype shifts may have been confounded, as the donors had an unknown CMV status.

This TCR derives from an older woman in good health. The sequencing sample was made of blood. The chain uses TRBV10-3 and TRBJ2-4, with TRBD1 as a possible D gene (6 bases). The DNA end lines up better with TRBJ2-7; the J call may be wrong. In nucleotides, the CDR3 is TGTGCCATCAGTGTGGACAGAGAATACGAGCAGTACTTC. Residues: CAISVDREYEQYF.